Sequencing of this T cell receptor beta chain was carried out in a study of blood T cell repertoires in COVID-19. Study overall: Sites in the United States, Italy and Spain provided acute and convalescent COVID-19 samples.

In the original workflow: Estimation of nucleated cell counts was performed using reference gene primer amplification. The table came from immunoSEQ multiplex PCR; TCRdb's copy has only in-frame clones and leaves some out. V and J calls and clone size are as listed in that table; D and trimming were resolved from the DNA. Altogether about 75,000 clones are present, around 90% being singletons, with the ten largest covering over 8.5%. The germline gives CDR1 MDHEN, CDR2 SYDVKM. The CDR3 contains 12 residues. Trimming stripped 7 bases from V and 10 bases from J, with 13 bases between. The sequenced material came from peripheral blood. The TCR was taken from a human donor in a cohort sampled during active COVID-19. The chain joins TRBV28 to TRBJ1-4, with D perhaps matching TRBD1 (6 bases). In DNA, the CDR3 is TGTGCCAGCAAGGGGGGGGCAGGAAAACTGTTTTTT. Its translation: CASKGGAGKLFF.